This T cell receptor beta chain was sequenced during a study of shared clonotypes between healthy human individuals. CD45RO-negative, CCR7-positively selected cells formed the naive CD8 fraction, excluding terminally differentiated effector memory CD45RA+ cells. Study findings and constraints: For naive CD4 cells, 4% to 6% of clonotypes were shared across a handful of donors. Memory subsets had estimated richness that was generally smaller than that of naive subsets.

For this clone: Its antigen is as yet unknown.

CDR1 is MGHRA, CDR2 YSYEKL, per germline. Trimming stripped 2 bases from V and 0 bases from J, with 13 bases between. This CDR3 has 17 amino acids. Data came from immunoSEQ multiplex PCR; TCRdb stores just in-frame clones and leaves some out. The sample has millions of clones; 85% to 95% are singletons. V gene TRBV4-1 combines with J gene TRBJ2-2, with D possibly TRBD1 on 5 matching bases. The specimen sequenced was naive CD8+ T cells from PBMCs. The origin of this receptor is a man between 18 and 29 years old in good health. Some clones in this sample may be carry-over from other donors' samples. The CDR3 loop reads CASSQLTQGANTGELFF. Written as DNA, the CDR3 is TGCGCCAGCAGCCAATTAACGCAGGGTGCGAACACCGGGGAGCTGTTTTTT.